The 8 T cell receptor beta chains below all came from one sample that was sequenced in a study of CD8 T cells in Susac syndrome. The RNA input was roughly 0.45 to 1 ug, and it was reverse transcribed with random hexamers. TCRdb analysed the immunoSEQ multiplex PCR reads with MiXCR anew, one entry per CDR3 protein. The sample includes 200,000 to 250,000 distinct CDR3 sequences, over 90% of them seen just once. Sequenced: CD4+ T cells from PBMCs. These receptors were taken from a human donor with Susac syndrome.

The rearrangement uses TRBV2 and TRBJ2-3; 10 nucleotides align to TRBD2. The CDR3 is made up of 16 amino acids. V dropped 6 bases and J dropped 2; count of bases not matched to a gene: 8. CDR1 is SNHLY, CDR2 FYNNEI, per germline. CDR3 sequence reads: CASSGRTSGDTDTQYF. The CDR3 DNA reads TGTGCCAGCAGCGGCCGCACTAGCGGGGACACAGATACGCAGTATTTT.

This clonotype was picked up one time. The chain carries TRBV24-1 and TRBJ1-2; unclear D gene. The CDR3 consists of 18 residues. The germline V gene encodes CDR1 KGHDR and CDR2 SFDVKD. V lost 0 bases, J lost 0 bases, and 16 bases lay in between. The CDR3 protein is CATSDLLDCAPANYGYTF. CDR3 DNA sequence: TGTGCCACCAGTGATTTGCTGGACTGCGCCCCAGCTAACTATGGCTACACCTTC.

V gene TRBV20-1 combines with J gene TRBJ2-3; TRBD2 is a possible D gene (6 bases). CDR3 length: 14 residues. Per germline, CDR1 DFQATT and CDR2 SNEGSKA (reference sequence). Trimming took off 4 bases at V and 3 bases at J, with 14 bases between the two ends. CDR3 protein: CSAIGGVGTDTQYF. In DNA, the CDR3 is TGCAGTGCTATTGGAGGGGTCGGTACAGATACGCAGTATTTT.

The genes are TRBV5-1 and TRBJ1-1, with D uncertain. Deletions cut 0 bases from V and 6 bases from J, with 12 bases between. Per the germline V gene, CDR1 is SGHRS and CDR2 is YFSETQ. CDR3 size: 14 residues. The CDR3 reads CASSLAPGSSEAFF. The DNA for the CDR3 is TGCGCCAGCAGCTTGGCTCCGGGAAGCTCTGAAGCTTTCTTT.

For the CDR3, the DNA is TGCGCCAGCAGCTGGGCCGGCGGGGAGACAGATACGCAGTATTTT. Translated: CASSWAGGETDTQYF. V gene TRBV5-1 combines with J gene TRBJ2-3; D is perhaps TRBD2 (6 bases). V lost 3 bases, J lost 3 bases, and 14 bases lay in between. This CDR3 region has 15 residues. Per the germline V gene, CDR1 is SGHRS and CDR2 is YFSETQ. Supplemented by reference TRBV5-1 and TRBJ2-3, the full variable domain reads KAGVTQTPRYLIKTRGQQVTLSCSPISGHRSVSWYQQTPGQGLQFLFEYFSETQRNKGNFPGRFSGRQFSNSRSEMNVSTLELGDSALYLCASSWAGGETDTQYFGPGTRLTVL.

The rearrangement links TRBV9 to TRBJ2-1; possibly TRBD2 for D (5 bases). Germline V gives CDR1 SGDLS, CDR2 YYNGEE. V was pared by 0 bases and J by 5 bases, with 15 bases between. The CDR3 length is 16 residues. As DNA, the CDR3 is TGTGCCAGCAGCGTAGATTGGGCTAGCATCAACAATGAGCAGTTCTTC. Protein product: CASSVDWASINNEQFF.

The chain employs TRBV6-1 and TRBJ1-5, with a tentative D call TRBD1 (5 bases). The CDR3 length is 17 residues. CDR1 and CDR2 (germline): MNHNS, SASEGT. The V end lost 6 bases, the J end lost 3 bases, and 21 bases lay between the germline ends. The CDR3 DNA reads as TGTGCCAGCAGACCCTCCGGCAGGGCGATGAACAATCAGCCCCAGCATTTT. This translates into CASRPSGRAMNNQPQHF.

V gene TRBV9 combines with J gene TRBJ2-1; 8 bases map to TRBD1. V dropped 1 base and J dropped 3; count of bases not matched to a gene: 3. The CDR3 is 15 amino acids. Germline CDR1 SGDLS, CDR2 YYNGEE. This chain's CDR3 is CASSVSTGVYNEQFF. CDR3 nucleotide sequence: TGTGCCAGCAGCGTATCGACAGGGGTCTACAATGAGCAGTTCTTC.